This T cell receptor beta chain emerged from a study of cytomegalovirus exposure and HLA in healthy donors. Concerning this clone: What it binds is unknown.

The CDR3 has 17 amino acids. Trimming stripped 2 bases from V and 2 bases from J, with 18 bases between. Germline CDR1 reads KGHSH; CDR2 reads LQKENI. The study's findings and limits: TCR beta chains numbering some 160 were designated cytomegalovirus-associated.

The PCR had 60 Vbeta and 13 Jbeta primers. Data came from immunoSEQ multiplex PCR; TCRdb stores just in-frame clones and leaves some out. This repertoire includes more than 90,000 clones. The TCR was taken from a man in his forties in good health and CMV-seropositive. The chain combines TRBV18 with TRBJ1-1; tentatively, D is TRBD1 (6 bases). The sequencing sample was made of PBMCs. CDR3: CASSPFERTAQNTEAFF. Written as DNA, the CDR3 is TGTGCCAGCTCACCATTCGAACGGACAGCCCAAAACACTGAAGCTTTCTTT.